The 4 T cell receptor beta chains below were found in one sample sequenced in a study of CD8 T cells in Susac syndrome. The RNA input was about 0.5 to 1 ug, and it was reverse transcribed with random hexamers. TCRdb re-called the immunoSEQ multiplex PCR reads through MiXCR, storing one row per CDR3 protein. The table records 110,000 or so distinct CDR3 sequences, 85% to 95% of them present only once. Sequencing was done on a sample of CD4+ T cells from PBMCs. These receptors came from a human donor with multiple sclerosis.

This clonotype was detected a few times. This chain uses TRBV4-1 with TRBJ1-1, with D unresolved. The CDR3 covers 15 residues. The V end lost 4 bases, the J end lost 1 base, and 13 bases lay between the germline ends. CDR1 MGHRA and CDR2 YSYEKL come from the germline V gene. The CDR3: CASSPPGRSNTEAFF. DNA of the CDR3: TGCGCCAGCAGCCCTCCGGGCCGGTCGAACACTGAAGCTTTCTTT.

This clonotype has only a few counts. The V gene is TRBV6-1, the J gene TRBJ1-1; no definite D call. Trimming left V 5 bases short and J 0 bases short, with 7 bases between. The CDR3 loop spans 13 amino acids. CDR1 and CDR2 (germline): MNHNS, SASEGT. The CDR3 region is CASSLDVNTEAFF. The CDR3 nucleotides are TGTGCCAGCAGTCTTGACGTGAACACTGAAGCTTTCTTT.

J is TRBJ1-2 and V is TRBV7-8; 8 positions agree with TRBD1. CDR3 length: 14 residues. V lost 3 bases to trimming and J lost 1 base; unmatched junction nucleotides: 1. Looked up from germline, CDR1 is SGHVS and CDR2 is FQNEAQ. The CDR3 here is CASSLTGVNYGYTF. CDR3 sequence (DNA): TGTGCCAGCAGCTTGACAGGGGTTAACTATGGCTACACCTTC.

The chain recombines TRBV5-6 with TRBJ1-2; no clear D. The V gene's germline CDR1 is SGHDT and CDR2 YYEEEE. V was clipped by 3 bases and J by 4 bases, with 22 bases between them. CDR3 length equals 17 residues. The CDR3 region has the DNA TGTGCCAGCAGCTACACTTCGGGCGGTAAAAGGAGCTATGGCTACACCTTC. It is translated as CASSYTSGGKRSYGYTF.